Described below is a single T cell receptor beta chain sequence and its context. The antigen it recognizes is unknown. No per-base quality is available; no much larger clone lies one base away. All donors were healthy Caucasians. The twin cohort comprised three pairs of female monozygotic twins, all aged about 18 to 30 years. Positive isolation kits from Invitrogen were used to isolate the CD4+ and CD8+ T cell populations. The CDR3 contains 13 residues, cysteine and phenylalanine counted. Only the CDR3 DNA is retained, 39 bases long and in frame from the first base. According to the germline V gene, CDR1 reads SQVTM and CDR2 reads ANQGSEA. This sample was included in a study of identical twins (TCRdb year 2016). Concerning the study at large: To test whether fetal clonotypes persist, this study deep-sequenced TCR alpha and beta repertoires from monozygotic twins, from unrelated adults of various ages, and from cord blood. To rule out contamination, the twin experiments were replicated at different times with different library preparation protocols. General study outcomes and caveats: Fewer insertions were carried by abundant cord blood beta clonotypes; a weaker similar trend was observed in young adult naive repertoires, while no such trend was observed in memory repertoires. Conclusions relied on cross-sectional statistical analysis, since the same donors could not be followed over many years. The excess sharing between twins in beta out-of-frame sequences was weaker because fewer shared sequences reduced the signal-to-noise ratio. Compared with coincidental sharing between unrelated individuals, out-of-frame TCR alpha sequences shared between twins showed an excess of sequences with low generation probability. Zero-insertion analyses could be partly confounded by invariant T cells such as MAIT and iNKT, although diverse VJ usage argued against such confounding for most clonotypes. Out-of-frame TCR alpha sharing in monozygotic twins was systematically underestimated by recombination models, whereas sharing between unrelated individuals was in agreement with the recombination models.

Libraries were built with 5' RACE. This sample was sequenced with an Illumina HiSeq 2000. Template switching added a universal primer binding site, and the final cDNA carried a unique molecular identifier that allowed TCR cDNA molecules to be counted accurately. First-strand cDNA for TCR alpha and beta chains was synthesized from specific primers in the conserved constant-segment region. To control for contamination, every cDNA library carried two barcodes: a SMART-Mk sample barcode plus Illumina barcodes. TruSeq adapter sequences and Illumina sample barcodes were added in two successive PCR steps. TCR alpha and beta cDNA libraries were sequenced on the Illumina HiSeq platform with custom primers. Concerning the study's data processing: Unique molecular identifiers were extracted from raw reads with MiGEC, and CDR3 positions were determined with MiXCR. For each individual, recombination models were inferred using an EM algorithm with the repgenHMM and IGoR tools. The analysis of shared clonotypes was done with the tcR package in R, with sharing normalized by the product of cloneset sizes. Out-of-frame nonproductive sequences were analyzed to study raw recombination free of thymic and clonal selection effects. Using fastp at Q25 and MiXCR, TCRdb reprocessed the public reads and kept productive beta chains. Entries are consolidated by CDR3 protein sequence, retaining the most common genes and DNA. What appears here as the V and J calls and clone size reflects TCRdb's work, not the paper's. This sample has under 300,000 distinct CDR3 sequences in its table, and under 8.5% of those were observed once. Approximately 14% of the sample goes to the ten largest clones.

In addition, the sample was reused for a study of T cells expressing NK-cell markers. The second study's paper adds: In sorted CD3+CD56+NKG2C+, CD3+CD56+NKG2C- and CD3+CD56-NKG2C+ T-cell subsets from several donors, TCR beta-chain repertoires were profiled. Among the eight sequenced donors, only one was HCMV-seronegative, while the other seven were HCMV-seropositive. To restrict sorting to alphabetaTCR-expressing T cells, an anti-gammadeltaTCR antibody was added in several experiments. For several donors, the dominant CD3+CD56+NKG2C+ clonotypes were among the top 10 CD8+ clonotypes and accounted for roughly 1.0-8% of CD8+ T cells. Those dominant clonotypes were again the most abundant among CD3+CD56-NKG2C+ cells in four donors, at roughly 25-65%. Whether the expanded NKG2C-expressing T cell clones were specific for HCMV antigens was left unclear. The eight sequenced donors were randomly selected healthy volunteers, three men and five women. To determine HCMV serostatus, a commercial ELISA kit was used to detect HCMV-specific IgG in serum. MIGEC was used to demultiplex reads and group reads by UMI, and MiTCR was used to assemble and quantify clonotypes. To remove erroneous sequences, TCR cDNA sequences were retained only when supported by two or more reads. The tcR package was used for downstream repertoire analysis, and clonotypes were matched between fractions using CDR3 nucleotide sequence together with V segment. Antigen specificity was annotated against VDJdb with VDJmatch, allowing one amino acid substitution in CDR3.

Source material: CD8+ T cells sorted from blood. This sequence was found in a woman aged 18-29 years in good health. The V gene is TRBV29-1 and the J gene is TRBJ2-1, with 15 junctional bases fitting TRBD2. CDR3 region: CIGTSGGNNEQFF. The sequenced DNA is TGCATCGGGACTAGCGGGGGGAACAATGAGCAGTTCTTC.